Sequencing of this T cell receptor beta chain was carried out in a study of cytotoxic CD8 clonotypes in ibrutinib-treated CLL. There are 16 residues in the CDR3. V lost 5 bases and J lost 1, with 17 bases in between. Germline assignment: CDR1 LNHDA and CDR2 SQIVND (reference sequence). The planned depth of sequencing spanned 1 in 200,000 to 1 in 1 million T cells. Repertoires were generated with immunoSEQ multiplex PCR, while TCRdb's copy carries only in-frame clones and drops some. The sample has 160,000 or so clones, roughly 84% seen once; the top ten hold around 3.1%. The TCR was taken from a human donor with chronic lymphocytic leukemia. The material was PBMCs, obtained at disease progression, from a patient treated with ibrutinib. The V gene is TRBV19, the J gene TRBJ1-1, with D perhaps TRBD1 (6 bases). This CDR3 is CASSPNRVGSNTEAFF. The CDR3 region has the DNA TGTGCCAGTAGTCCTAACAGGGTCGGTTCGAACACTGAAGCTTTCTTT.